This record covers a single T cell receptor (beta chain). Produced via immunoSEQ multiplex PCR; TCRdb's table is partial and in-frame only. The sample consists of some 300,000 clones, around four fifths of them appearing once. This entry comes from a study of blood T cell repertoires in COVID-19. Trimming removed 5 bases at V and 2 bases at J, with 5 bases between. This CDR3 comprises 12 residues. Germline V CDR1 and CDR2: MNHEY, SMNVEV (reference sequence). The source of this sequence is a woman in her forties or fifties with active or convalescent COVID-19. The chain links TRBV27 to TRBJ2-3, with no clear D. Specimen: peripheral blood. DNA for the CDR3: TGTGCCAGCAGTCCCAACACAGATACGCAGTATTTT. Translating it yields CASSPNTDTQYF.